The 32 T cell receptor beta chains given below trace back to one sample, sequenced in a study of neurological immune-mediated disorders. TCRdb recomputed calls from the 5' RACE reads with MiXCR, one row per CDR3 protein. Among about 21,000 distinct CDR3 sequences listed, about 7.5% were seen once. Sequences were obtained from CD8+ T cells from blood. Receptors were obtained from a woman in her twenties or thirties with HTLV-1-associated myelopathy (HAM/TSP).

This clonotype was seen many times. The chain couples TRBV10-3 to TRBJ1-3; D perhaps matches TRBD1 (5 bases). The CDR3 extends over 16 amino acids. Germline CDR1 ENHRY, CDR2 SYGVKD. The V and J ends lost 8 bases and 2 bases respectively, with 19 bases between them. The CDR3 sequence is CAIRTTGDSPGNTIYF. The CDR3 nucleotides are TGTGCCATCCGGACGACGGGGGATAGTCCTGGAAACACCATATATTTT.

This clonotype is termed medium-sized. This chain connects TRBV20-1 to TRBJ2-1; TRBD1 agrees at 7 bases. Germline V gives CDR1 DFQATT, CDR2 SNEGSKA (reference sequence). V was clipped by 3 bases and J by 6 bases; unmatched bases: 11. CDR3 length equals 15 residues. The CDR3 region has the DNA TGCAGTGCTAGTGGGGCATGGGACAGCTTCAATGAGCAGTTCTTC. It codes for CSASGAWDSFNEQFF.

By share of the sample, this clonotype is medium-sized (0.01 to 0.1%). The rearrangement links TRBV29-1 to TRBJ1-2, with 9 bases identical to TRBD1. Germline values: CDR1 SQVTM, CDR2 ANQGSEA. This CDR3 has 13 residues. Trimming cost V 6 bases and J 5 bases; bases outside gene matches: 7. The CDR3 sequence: CSVGDRDNYGYTF. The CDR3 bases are TGCAGCGTAGGGGACAGGGATAATTATGGCTACACCTTC.

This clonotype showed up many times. In DNA, the CDR3 is TGTGCCAGCAGTTACTCCAGGAACACTGAAGCTTTCTTT. This translates into CASSYSRNTEAFF. The rearrangement links TRBV6-2 or TRBV6-3 to TRBJ1-1; no firm D call. Germline CDR1 and CDR2: MNHEY and SVGEGT. The CDR3 runs to 13 residues. V was cut by 0 bases and J by 1 base, with 3 bases left in between.

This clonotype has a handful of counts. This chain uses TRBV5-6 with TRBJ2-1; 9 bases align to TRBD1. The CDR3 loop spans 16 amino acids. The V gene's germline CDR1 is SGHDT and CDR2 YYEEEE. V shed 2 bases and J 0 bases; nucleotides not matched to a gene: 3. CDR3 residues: CASSFLTGGSYNEQFF. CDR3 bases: TGTGCCAGCAGCTTTTTGACAGGGGGCTCCTACAATGAGCAGTTCTTC.

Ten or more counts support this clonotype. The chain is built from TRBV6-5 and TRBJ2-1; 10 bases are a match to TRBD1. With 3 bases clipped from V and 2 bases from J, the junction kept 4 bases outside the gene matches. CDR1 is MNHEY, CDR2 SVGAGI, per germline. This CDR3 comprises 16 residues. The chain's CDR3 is CASSYSDRGPYNEQFF. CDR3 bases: TGTGCCAGCAGTTATTCCGACAGGGGGCCCTACAATGAGCAGTTCTTC.

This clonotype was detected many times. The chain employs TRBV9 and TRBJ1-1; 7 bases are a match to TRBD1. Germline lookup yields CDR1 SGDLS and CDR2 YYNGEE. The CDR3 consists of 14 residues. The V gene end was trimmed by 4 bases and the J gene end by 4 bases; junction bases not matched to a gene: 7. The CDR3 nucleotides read TGTGCCAGCAGCTCTCAGGGGGTTGGCACTGAAGCTTTCTTT. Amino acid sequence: CASSSQGVGTEAFF.

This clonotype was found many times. The CDR3: CASSYGSGADTGELFF. The CDR3, as DNA: TGTGCCAGCAGTTACGGGTCCGGGGCTGACACCGGGGAGCTGTTTTTT. V is TRBV6-5 and J is TRBJ2-2; D possibly uses TRBD1 or TRBD2 (5 bases each). Germline values: CDR1 MNHEY, CDR2 SVGAGI. The CDR3 consists of 16 residues. With 2 bases removed from V and 3 bases from J, the gap between germline ends came to 13 bases.

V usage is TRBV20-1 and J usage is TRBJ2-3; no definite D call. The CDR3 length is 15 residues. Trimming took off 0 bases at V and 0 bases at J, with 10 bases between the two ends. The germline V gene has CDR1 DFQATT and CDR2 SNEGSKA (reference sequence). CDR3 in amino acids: CSARDRVSSTDTQYF. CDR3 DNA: TGCAGTGCTAGAGATAGGGTCAGCAGCACAGATACGCAGTATTTT.

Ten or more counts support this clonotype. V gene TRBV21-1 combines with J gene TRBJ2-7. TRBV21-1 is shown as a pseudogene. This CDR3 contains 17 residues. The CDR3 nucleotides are TGTGCCAGCAGCCCCCGAGAGGCGGACGGATACTCCTACGAGCAGTACTTC. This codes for CASSPREADGYSYEQYF.

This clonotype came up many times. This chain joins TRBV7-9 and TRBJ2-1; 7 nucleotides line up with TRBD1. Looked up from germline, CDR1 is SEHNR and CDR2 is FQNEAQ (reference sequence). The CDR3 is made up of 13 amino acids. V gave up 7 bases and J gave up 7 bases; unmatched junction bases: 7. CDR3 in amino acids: CASTTGNMNEQFF. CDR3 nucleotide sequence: TGTGCCAGCACGACAGGGAATATGAATGAGCAGTTCTTC.

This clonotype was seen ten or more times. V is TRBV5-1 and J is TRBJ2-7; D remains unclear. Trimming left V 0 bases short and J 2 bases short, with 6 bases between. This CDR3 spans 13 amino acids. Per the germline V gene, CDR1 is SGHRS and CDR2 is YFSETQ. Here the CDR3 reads CASSLDRTYEQYF. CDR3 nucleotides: TGCGCCAGCAGCTTGGACAGAACCTACGAGCAGTACTTC.

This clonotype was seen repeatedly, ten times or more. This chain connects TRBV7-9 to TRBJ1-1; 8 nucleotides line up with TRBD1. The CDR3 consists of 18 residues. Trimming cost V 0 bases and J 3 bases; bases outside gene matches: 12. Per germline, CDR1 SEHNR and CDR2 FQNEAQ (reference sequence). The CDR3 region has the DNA TGTGCCAGCAGCTTAGCGCAACAGGGGGATTTTAAGGACACTGAAGCTTTCTTT. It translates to CASSLAQQGDFKDTEAFF. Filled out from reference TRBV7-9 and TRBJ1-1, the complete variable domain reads DTGVSQNPRHKITKRGQNVTFRCDPISEHNRLYWYRQTLGQGPEFLTYFQNEAQLEKSRLLSDRFSAERPKGSFSTLEIQRTEQGDSAMYLCASSLAQQGDFKDTEAFFGQGTRLTVV.

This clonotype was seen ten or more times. CDR3 in DNA: TGTGCCAGCAGCTCCCACCTGGCTCCCTACAATGAGCAGTTCTTC. Protein product: CASSSHLAPYNEQFF. The chain is built from TRBV11-2 and TRBJ2-1, with D unresolved. V was clipped by 4 bases and J by 2 bases, with 12 bases between them. The CDR3 is made up of 15 amino acids. Germline CDR1 is SGHAT and CDR2 is FQNNGV.

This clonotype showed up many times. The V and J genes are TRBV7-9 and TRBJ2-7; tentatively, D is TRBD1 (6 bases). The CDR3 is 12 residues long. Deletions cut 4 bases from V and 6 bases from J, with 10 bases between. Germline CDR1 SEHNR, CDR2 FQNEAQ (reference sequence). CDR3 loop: CASSSDRTEQYF. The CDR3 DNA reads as TGTGCCAGCAGCTCAGACAGGACCGAGCAGTACTTC.

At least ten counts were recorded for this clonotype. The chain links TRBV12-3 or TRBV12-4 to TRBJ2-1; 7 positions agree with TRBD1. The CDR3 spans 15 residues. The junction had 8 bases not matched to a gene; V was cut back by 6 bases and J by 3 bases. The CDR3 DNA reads TGTGCCAGCAGCTCCGACAGGGCCGTCTACAATGAGCAGTTCTTC. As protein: CASSSDRAVYNEQFF.

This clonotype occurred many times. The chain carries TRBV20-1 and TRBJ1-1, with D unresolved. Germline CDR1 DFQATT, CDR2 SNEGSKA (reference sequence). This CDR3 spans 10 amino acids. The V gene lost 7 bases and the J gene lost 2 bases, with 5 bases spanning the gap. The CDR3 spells CSVANTEAFF. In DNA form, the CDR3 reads TGCAGTGTGGCAAACACTGAAGCTTTCTTT.

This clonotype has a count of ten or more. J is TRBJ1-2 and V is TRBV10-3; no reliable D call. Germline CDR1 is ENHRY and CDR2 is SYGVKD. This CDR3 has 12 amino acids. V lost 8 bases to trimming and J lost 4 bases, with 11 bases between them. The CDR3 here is CAIEDSGYGYTF. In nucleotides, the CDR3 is TGTGCCATCGAGGATTCGGGCTATGGCTACACCTTC.

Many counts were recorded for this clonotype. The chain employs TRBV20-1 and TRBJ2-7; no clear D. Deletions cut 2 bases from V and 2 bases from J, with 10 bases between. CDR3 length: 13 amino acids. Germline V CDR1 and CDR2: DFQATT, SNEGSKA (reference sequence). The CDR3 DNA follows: TGCAGTGCTAGATTCGCAGGTACCTACGAGCAGTACTTC. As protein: CSARFAGTYEQYF.

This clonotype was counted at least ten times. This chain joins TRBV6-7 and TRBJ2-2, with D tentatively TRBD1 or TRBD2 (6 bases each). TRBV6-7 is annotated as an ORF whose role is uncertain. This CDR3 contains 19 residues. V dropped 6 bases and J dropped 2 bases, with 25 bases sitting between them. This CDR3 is CASSPPPTGTCGNTGELFF. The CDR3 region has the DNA TGTGCCAGCAGCCCCCCCCCCACAGGGACTTGCGGAAACACCGGGGAGCTGTTTTTT.

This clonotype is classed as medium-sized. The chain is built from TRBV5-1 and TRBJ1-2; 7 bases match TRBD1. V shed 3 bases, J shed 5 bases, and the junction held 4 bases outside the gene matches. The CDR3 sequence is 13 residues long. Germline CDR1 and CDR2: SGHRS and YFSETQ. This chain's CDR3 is CASSYGTAYGYTF. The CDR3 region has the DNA TGCGCCAGCAGCTACGGGACAGCATATGGCTACACCTTC.

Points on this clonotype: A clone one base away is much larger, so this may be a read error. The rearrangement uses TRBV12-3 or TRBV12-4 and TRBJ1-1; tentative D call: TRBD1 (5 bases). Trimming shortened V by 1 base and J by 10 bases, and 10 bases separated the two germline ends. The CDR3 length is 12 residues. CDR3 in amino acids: CASSLGDQRAFF. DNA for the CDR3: TGTGCCAGCAGTTTAGGGGACCAAAGAGCTTTCTTT.

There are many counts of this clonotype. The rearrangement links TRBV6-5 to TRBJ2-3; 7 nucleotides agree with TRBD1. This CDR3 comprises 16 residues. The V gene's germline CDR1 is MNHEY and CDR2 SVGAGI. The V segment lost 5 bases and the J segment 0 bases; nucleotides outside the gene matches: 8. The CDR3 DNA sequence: TGTGCCAGCAGTGGCCGGGACAGCGATAGCACAGATACGCAGTATTTT. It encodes CASSGRDSDSTDTQYF.

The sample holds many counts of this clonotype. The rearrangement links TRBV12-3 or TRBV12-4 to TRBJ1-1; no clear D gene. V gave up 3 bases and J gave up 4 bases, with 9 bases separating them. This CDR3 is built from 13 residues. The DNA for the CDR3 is TGTGCCAGCAGTTTCGTTGGCCCCACTGAAGCTTTCTTT. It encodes CASSFVGPTEAFF.

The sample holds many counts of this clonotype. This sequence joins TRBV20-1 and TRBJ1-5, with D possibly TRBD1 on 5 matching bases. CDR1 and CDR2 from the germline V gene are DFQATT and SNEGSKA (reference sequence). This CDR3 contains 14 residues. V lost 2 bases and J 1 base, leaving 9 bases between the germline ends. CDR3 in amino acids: CSARPRDSNQPQHF. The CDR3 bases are TGCAGTGCTAGACCTAGGGACAGCAATCAGCCCCAGCATTTT.

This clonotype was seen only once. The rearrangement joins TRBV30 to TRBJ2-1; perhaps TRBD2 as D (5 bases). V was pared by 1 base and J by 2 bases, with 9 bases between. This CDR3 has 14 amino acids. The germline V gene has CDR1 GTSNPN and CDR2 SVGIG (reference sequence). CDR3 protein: CAWSARGAYNEQFF. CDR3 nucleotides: TGTGCCTGGAGTGCTCGGGGAGCCTACAATGAGCAGTTCTTC. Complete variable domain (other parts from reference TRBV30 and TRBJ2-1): SQTIHQWPATLVQPVGSPLSLECTVEGTSNPNLYWYRQAAGRGLQLLFYSVGIGQISSEVPQNLSASRPQDRQFILSSKKLLLSDSGFYLCAWSARGAYNEQFFGPGTRLTVL.

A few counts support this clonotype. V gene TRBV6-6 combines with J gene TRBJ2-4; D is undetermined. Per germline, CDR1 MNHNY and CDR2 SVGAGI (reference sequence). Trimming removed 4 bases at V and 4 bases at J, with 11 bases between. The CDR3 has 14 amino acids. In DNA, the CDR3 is TGTGCCAGCAGTTCAACACACTTGAAAAACATTCAGTACTTC. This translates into CASSSTHLKNIQYF.

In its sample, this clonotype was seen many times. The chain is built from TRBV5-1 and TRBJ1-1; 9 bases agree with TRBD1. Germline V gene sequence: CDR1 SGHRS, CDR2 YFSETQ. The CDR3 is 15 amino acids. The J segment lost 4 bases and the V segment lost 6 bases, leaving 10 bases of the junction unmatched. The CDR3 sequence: CASKPDRGWITEAFF. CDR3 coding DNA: TGCGCCAGCAAACCGGACAGGGGATGGATCACTGAAGCTTTCTTT.

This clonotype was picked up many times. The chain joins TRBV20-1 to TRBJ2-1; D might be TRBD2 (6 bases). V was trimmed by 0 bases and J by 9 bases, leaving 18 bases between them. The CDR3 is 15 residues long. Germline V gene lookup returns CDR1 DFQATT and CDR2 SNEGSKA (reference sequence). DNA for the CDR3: TGCAGTGCTAGAGATACGATAGCGGCCTTGGGTGAGCAGTTCTTC. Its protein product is CSARDTIAALGEQFF.

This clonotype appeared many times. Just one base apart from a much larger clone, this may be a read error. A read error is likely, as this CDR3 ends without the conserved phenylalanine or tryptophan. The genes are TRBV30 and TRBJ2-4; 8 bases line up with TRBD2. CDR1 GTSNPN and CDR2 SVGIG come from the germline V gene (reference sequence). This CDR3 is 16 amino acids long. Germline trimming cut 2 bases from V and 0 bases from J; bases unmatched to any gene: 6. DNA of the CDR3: TGTGCCTGGAGTCCCGGGGGGGCCCTAGCCAAAAACATTCAGTACTGC. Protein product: CAWSPGGALAKNIQYC.

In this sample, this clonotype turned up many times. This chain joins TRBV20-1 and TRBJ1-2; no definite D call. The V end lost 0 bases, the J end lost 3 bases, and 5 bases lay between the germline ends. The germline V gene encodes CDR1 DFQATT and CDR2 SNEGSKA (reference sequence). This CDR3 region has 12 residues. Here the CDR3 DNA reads TGCAGTGCTAGAGATGGGGACTATGGCTACACCTTC. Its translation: CSARDGDYGYTF.

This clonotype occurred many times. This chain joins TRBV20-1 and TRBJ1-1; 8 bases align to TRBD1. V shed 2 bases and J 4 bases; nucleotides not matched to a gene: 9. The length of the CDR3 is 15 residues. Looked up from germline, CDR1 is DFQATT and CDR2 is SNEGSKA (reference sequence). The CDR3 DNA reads TGCAGTGCTAGACCTCCGGACAGGGAGGTCACTGAAGCTTTCTTT. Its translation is CSARPPDREVTEAFF.